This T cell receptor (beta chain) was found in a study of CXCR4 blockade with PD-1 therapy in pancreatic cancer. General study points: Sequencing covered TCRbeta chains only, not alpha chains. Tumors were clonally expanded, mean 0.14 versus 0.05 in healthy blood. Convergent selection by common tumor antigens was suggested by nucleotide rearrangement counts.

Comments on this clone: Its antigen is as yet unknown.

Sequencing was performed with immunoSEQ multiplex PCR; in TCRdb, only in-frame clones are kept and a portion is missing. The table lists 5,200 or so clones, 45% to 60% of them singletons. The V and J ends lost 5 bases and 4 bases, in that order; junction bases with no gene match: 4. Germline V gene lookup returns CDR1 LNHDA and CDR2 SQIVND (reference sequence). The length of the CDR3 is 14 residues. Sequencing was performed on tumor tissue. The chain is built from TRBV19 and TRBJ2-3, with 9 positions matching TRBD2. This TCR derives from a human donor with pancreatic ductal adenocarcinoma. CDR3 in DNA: TGTGCCAGTAGTTGGCGGGAGGGACCAGATACGCAGTATTTT. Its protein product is CASSWREGPDTQYF.